The present TCR beta chain was sequenced within a study of T cells in Graves' hyperthyroidism and ophthalmopathy. Study-level results: Ophthalmopathy was distinguished from stable hyperthyroidism by 13 V-J signatures. Researchers found most expanded thyroid clonotypes above 0.001 in blood as well. A median around 6 months before onset, the model predicted ophthalmopathy.

V lost 1 base and J lost 4; bases outside the gene matches: 3. Germline V gene lookup returns CDR1 SQVTM and CDR2 ANQGSEA. The CDR3 is 15 residues long. This clonotype has only a few counts. The antigen is undetermined. Amplification of TCR beta CDR3 regions used RNA as the template. HTBI primers were employed in a first-round RT-PCR of the TCR CDR3. From the multiplex PCR reads, TCRdb called clonotypes with MiXCR, one entry per CDR3 protein. The sample shows over 350,000 distinct CDR3 sequences, over 12% of them seen only once. The specimen sequenced was blood. This receptor was identified in a man aged 50-59 years with Graves' ophthalmopathy. The V and J genes are TRBV29-1 and TRBJ2-3; 12 bases match TRBD1. CDR3 nucleotide sequence: TGCAGCGTTGAAGCCGGGACAGGGGGCTCAGATACGCAGTATTTT. It codes for CSVEAGTGGSDTQYF.